The clone carrying this TCR beta chain was observed many times. Its target is not known. This entry is derived from a study of T cells in Graves' hyperthyroidism and ophthalmopathy. Study summary: Prior to any treatment, at the point of initial diagnosis, peripheral blood was collected. Study-wide results and limits: Most expanded thyroid clonotypes above 0.001 also appeared in blood.

TCR beta CDR3 regions were amplified from RNA. The TCR CDR3 first-round RT-PCR relied on the HTBI primer set. MiXCR, applied by TCRdb to the multiplex PCR reads, yields one record per CDR3 protein. The sample shows around 690,000 distinct CDR3 sequences, around a sixth of them seen only once. Fresh peripheral blood, 9.5 to 10 ml of it, supplied the PBMCs. CDR3 length equals 15 residues. V was cut by 3 bases and J by 2 bases, with 13 bases left in between. CDR1 and CDR2 (germline): SNHLY, FYNNEI. The clonotype comes from a man over 45 with Graves' hyperthyroidism. Material: blood. The chain joins TRBV2 to TRBJ2-5; D possibly corresponds to TRBD1 (5 bases). The CDR3: CASSDPGRDQETQYF. For the CDR3, the DNA is TGTGCCAGCAGTGACCCGGGCAGGGATCAAGAGACCCAGTACTTC.